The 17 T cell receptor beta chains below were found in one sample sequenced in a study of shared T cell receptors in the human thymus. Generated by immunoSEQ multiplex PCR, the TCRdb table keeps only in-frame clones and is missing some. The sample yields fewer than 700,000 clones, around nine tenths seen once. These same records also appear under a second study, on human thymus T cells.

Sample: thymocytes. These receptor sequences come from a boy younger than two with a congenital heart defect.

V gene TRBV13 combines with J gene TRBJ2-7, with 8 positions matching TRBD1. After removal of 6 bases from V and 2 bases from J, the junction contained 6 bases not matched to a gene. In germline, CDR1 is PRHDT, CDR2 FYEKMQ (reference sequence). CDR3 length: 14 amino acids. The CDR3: CASRRDRGPYEQYF. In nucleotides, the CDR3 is TGTGCCAGCAGACGTGACAGGGGCCCCTACGAGCAGTACTTC.

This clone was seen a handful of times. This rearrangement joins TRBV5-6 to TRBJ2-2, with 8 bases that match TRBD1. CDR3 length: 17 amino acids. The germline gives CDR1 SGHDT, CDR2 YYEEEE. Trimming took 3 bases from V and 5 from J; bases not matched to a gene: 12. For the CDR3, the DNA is TGTGCCAGCAGCTGCGCTAGACAGGGGAGGAATACCGGGGAGCTGTTTTTT. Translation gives CASSCARQGRNTGELFF.

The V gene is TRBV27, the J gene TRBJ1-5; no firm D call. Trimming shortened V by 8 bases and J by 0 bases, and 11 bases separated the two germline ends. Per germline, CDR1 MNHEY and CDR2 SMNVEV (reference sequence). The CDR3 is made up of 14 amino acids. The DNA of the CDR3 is TGTGCCAGCGGCGAGGTGTATAGCAATCAGCCCCAGCATTTT. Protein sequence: CASGEVYSNQPQHF.

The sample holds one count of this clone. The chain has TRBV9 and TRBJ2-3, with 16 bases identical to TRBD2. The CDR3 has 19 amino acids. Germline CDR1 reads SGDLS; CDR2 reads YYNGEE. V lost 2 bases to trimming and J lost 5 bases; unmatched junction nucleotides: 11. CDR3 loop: CASSVSPGTSGRAEDTQYF. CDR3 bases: TGTGCCAGCAGCGTCAGCCCAGGGACTAGCGGGAGGGCCGAAGATACGCAGTATTTT.

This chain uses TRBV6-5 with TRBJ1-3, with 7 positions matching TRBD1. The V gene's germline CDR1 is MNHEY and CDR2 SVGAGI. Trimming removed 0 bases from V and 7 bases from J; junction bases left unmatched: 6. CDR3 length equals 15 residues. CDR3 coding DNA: TGTGCCAGCAGTTACTCCGGGACAGTCGGGAACACCATATATTTT. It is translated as CASSYSGTVGNTIYF.

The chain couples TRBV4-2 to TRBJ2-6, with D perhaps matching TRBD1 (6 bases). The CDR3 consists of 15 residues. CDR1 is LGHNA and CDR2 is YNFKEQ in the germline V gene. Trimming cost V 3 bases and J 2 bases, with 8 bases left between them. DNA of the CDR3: TGTGCCAGCAGCCATGGGGGCGCTGGGGCCAACGTCCTGACTTTC. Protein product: CASSHGGAGANVLTF.

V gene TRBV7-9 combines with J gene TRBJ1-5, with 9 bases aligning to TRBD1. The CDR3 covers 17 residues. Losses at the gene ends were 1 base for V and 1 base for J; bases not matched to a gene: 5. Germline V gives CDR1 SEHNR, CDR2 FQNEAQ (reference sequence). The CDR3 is CASSLGQGEVSNQPQHF. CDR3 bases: TGTGCCAGCAGCTTAGGACAGGGGGAAGTAAGCAATCAGCCCCAGCATTTT. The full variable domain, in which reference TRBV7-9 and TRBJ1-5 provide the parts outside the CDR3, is DTGVSQNPRHKITKRGQNVTFRCDPISEHNRLYWYRQTLGQGPEFLTYFQNEAQLEKSRLLSDRFSAERPKGSFSTLEIQRTEQGDSAMYLCASSLGQGEVSNQPQHFGDGTRLSIL.

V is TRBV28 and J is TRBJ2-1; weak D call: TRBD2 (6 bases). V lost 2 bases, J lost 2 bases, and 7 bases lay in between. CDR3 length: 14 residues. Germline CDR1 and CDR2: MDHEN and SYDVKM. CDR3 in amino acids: CASSLGEAYNEQFF. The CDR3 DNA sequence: TGTGCCAGCAGTTTAGGGGAGGCCTACAATGAGCAGTTCTTC.

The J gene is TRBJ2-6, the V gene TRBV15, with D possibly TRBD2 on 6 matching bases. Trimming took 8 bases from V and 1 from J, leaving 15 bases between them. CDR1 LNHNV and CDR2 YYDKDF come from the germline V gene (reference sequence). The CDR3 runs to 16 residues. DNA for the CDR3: TGTGCCACCTCCTCCCCGGGGGAGTCTGGGGCCAACGTCCTGACTTTC. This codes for CATSSPGESGANVLTF. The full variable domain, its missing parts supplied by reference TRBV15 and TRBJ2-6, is DAMVIQNPRYQVTQFGKPVTLSCSQTLNHNVMYWYQQKSSQAPKLLFHYYDKDFNNEADTPDNFQSRRPNTSFCFLDIRSPGLGDTAMYLCATSSPGESGANVLTFGAGSRLTVL.

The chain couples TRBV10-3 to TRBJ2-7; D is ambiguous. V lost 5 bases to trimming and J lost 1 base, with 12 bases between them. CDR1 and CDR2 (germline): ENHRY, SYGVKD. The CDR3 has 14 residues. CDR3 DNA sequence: TGTGCCATCAGTCCGGTCGAGCCGTCCTACGAGCAGTACTTC. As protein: CAISPVEPSYEQYF.

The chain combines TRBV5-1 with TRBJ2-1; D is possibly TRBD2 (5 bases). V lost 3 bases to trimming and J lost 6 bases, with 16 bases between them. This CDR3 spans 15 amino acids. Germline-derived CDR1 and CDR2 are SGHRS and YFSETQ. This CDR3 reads CASSSLGDRSNEQFF. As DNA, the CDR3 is TGCGCCAGCAGCTCACTAGGAGATCGAAGCAATGAGCAGTTCTTC. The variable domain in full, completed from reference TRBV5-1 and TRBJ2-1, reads KAGVTQTPRYLIKTRGQQVTLSCSPISGHRSVSWYQQTPGQGLQFLFEYFSETQRNKGNFPGRFSGRQFSNSRSEMNVSTLELGDSALYLCASSSLGDRSNEQFFGPGTRLTVL.

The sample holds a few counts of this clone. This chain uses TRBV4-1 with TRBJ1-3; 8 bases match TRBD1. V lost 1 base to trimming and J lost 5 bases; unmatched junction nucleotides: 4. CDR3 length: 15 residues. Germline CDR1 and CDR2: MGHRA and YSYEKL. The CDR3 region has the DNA TGCGCCAGCAGCCAAGTTGGACAGGGTCGAAACACCATATATTTT. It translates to CASSQVGQGRNTIYF.

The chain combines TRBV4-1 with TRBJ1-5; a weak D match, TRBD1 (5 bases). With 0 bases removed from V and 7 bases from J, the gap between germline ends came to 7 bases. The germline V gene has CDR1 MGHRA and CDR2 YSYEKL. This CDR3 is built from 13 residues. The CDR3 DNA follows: TGCGCCAGCAGCCAAGAGGGGGGACAGCCCCAGCATTTT. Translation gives CASSQEGGQPQHF.

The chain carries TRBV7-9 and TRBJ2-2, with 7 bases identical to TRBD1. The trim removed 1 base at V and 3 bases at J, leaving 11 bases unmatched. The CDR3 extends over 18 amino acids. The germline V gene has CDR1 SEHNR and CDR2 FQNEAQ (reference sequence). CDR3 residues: CASSLDPHRGGDTGELFF. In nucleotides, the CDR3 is TGTGCCAGCAGCTTAGATCCCCACAGGGGCGGCGACACCGGGGAGCTGTTTTTT.

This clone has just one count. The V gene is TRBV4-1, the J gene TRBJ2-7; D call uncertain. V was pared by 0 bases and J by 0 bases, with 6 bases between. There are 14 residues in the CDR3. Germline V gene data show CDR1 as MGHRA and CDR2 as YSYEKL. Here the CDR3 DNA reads TGCGCCAGCAGCCAAGAGGGCAGCTCCTACGAGCAGTACTTC. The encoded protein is CASSQEGSSYEQYF.

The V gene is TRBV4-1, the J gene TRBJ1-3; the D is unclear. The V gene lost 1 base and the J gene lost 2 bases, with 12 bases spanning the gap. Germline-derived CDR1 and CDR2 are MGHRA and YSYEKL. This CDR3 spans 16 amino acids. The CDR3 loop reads CASSQGDNEPGNTIYF. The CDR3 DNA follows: TGCGCCAGCAGCCAAGGCGACAATGAGCCTGGAAACACCATATATTTT.

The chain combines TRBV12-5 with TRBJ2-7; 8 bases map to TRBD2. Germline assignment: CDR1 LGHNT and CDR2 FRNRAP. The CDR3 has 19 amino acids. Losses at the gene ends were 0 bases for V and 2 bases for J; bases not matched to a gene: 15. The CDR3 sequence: CASGLVLSEDVAGPYEQYF. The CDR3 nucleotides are TGTGCTAGTGGTTTGGTACTTTCGGAAGACGTAGCGGGACCCTACGAGCAGTACTTC.